The 18 T cell receptor beta chains below all came from one sample that was sequenced in a study of PD-1 blockade in mismatch repair-deficient tumors listed by TCRdb under 2017. The library was built by means of the immunoSEQ multiplex PCR assay. As stored in TCRdb, this immuneACCESS dataset retains in-frame rearrangements with V and J assigned. A fraction of the clones does not appear; measured against another copy, unresolved V genes explain less than half of the discrepancy, and the remainder lacks a known reason. The sample profile shows under 50,000 clones; approximately 88% of them were found once. Together, the top ten hold around 1% of the sample. The sequences come from PBMCs, collected 38 to 40 weeks after starting pembrolizumab. Receptors were obtained from an adult with mismatch repair-deficient cancer.

V is TRBV5-1 and J is TRBJ1-2; no reliable D call. CDR1 SGHRS and CDR2 YFSETQ come from the germline V gene. V was pared by 7 bases and J by 6 bases, with 16 bases between. This CDR3 has 13 residues. This CDR3 reads CASALEAPNGYTF. The CDR3 coding sequence is TGCGCCAGCGCTCTGGAGGCCCCCAATGGCTACACCTTC.

The chain joins TRBV7-9 to TRBJ2-3; 9 bases line up with TRBD2. The trim removed 3 bases at V and 4 bases at J, leaving 5 bases unmatched. The germline V gene encodes CDR1 SEHNR and CDR2 FQNEAQ (reference sequence). The CDR3 runs to 15 residues. The CDR3 DNA follows: TGTGCCAGCAGCTTTACGGGACTAGCCTCAGATACGCAGTATTTT. As protein: CASSFTGLASDTQYF.

The chain employs TRBV5-1 and TRBJ2-5; weak D call: TRBD2 (6 bases). V lost 2 bases, J lost 5 bases, and 16 bases lay in between. Germline-derived CDR1 and CDR2 are SGHRS and YFSETQ. The CDR3 is 15 amino acids. The CDR3 reads CASSFGTPVVETQYF. The CDR3 DNA is TGCGCCAGCAGCTTTGGGACTCCCGTGGTGGAGACCCAGTACTTC.

The chain joins TRBV15 to TRBJ1-5, with 8 bases fitting TRBD1. The CDR3 length is 18 residues. Unmatched junction bases numbered 11, after V lost 0 bases and J lost 4 bases. CDR1 is LNHNV, CDR2 YYDKDF, per germline (reference sequence). The chain's CDR3 is CATSRDQPNTGGNQPQHF. The CDR3 DNA is TGTGCCACCAGCAGAGATCAACCTAACACAGGGGGGAATCAGCCCCAGCATTTT.

The chain is built from TRBV28 and TRBJ1-1; maybe TRBD1 (5 bases). V lost 11 bases, J lost 8 bases, and 24 bases lay in between. The germline CDR1 and CDR2 sequences are MDHEN and SYDVKM. CDR3 length: 14 residues. The CDR3 sequence: CASSSPARRGEAFF. In DNA form, the CDR3 reads TGTGCCTCCAGCAGTCCTGCACGGAGGGGAGAAGCTTTCTTT.

The rearrangement links TRBV5-1 to TRBJ2-3, with 10 bases identical to TRBD1. This CDR3 has 15 residues. V dropped 7 bases and J dropped 4; count of bases not matched to a gene: 9. Germline CDR1 SGHRS, CDR2 YFSETQ. This CDR3 reads CASSLDRGRSDTQYF. CDR3 coding DNA: TGCGCCAGCTCACTCGACAGGGGGCGGTCAGATACGCAGTATTTT.

The chain couples TRBV6-4 to TRBJ1-4, with D unclear. The germline V gene encodes CDR1 MRHNA and CDR2 SNTAGT. This CDR3 has 15 amino acids. Deletions cut 7 bases from V and 0 bases from J, with 12 bases between. CDR3 in DNA: TGTGCCAGCACCCACGTCCCAGCAACTAATGAAAAACTGTTTTTT. Translated: CASTHVPATNEKLFF.

The rearrangement links TRBV6-6 to TRBJ1-2; 7 bases are a match to TRBD1. The CDR3 loop spans 14 amino acids. Trimming removed 0 bases from V and 7 bases from J; junction bases left unmatched: 5. Germline CDR1 and CDR2: MNHNY and SVGAGI (reference sequence). The CDR3 reads CASSYSPGTVGYTF. CDR3 nucleotide sequence: TGTGCCAGCAGTTACTCTCCCGGGACAGTTGGCTACACCTTC.

V usage is TRBV29-1 and J usage is TRBJ2-1; maybe TRBD2 (5 bases). The germline gives CDR1 SQVTM, CDR2 ANQGSEA. Deletions cut 6 bases from V and 10 bases from J, with 13 bases between. This CDR3 contains 11 residues. The CDR3 protein is CSVAGRREQFF. The CDR3 DNA reads TGCAGCGTGGCGGGCAGGCGGGAGCAGTTCTTC.

The sample holds one count of this clone. J is TRBJ2-2 and V is TRBV5-1; 7 bases align to TRBD2. This CDR3 spans 13 amino acids. The junction had 4 bases not matched to a gene; V was cut back by 6 bases and J by 5 bases. The germline V gene encodes CDR1 SGHRS and CDR2 YFSETQ. CDR3: CASKGGETGELFF. The CDR3 DNA reads as TGCGCCAGCAAGGGAGGGGAGACCGGGGAGCTGTTTTTT.

The CDR3 region is CASSRDIANSPLHF. As DNA, the CDR3 is TGTGCCAGCAGCCGGGACATCGCCAATTCACCCCTCCACTTT. This rearrangement joins TRBV7-3 to TRBJ1-6, with D maybe TRBD1 (6 bases). Germline V CDR1 and CDR2: SGHTA, FQGTGA. V was shortened by 5 bases and J by 7 bases, with 12 bases between the two germline ends. The length of the CDR3 is 14 residues.

The chain employs TRBV27 and TRBJ1-1; 8 bases match TRBD1. This CDR3 comprises 14 residues. From germline, CDR1 is MNHEY and CDR2 SMNVEV (reference sequence). V lost 1 base to trimming and J lost 6 bases; unmatched junction nucleotides: 4. CDR3 loop: CASSLWGQDAEAFF. Written as DNA, the CDR3 is TGTGCCAGCAGTTTATGGGGACAGGACGCTGAAGCTTTCTTT.

The chain recombines TRBV6-1 with TRBJ1-5, with TRBD1 as a possible D gene (6 bases). The ends were cut back, 8 bases at V and 0 bases at J, with 14 bases in the middle. Germline-derived CDR1 and CDR2 are MNHNS and SASEGT. This CDR3 has 15 residues. CDR3 in amino acids: CASLTGPYSNQPQHF. For the CDR3, the DNA is TGTGCCAGCTTGACAGGTCCGTATAGCAATCAGCCCCAGCATTTT.

The chain uses TRBV6-1 and TRBJ1-5; TRBD1 is a possible D gene (5 bases). CDR1 MNHNS and CDR2 SASEGT come from the germline V gene. Trimming removed 3 bases from V and 3 bases from J, with 15 bases in between. The CDR3 extends over 16 amino acids. The CDR3 region is CASSDSVTEPNQPQHF. As DNA, the CDR3 is TGTGCCAGCAGTGATTCAGTGACAGAGCCCAATCAGCCCCAGCATTTT.

The V call is TRBV6-5, the J call TRBJ1-1, with 9 bases aligning to TRBD1. Germline V gene sequence: CDR1 MNHEY, CDR2 SVGAGI. The CDR3 contains 15 residues. V lost 6 bases and J lost 3; bases outside the gene matches: 8. For the CDR3, the DNA is TGTGCCAGCAGCCAACAGGGGGCGCGGGACACTGAAGCTTTCTTT. This translates into CASSQQGARDTEAFF.

The chain has TRBV6-4 and TRBJ2-1; TRBD1 matches at 9 bases. Looked up from germline, CDR1 is MRHNA and CDR2 is SNTAGT. The CDR3 runs to 15 residues. V trimming: 6 bases; J trimming: 7 bases; junction bases outside the gene matches: 10. The CDR3, as DNA: TGTGCCAGCAGAGTCGGGACAGGGAACCAAAATGAGCAGTTCTTC. It encodes CASRVGTGNQNEQFF.

This clone was seen only once. The chain employs TRBV19 and TRBJ1-2; 7 nucleotides align to TRBD1. Germline V gene data show CDR1 as LNHDA and CDR2 as SQIVND (reference sequence). The CDR3 loop spans 15 amino acids. The J segment lost 7 bases and the V segment lost 4 bases, leaving 12 bases of the junction unmatched. CDR3 protein: CASSTGTVVSSGYTF. The CDR3 nucleotides are TGTGCCAGTAGTACCGGGACAGTCGTATCCAGTGGCTACACCTTC.

This chain links TRBV2 with TRBJ1-5; 7 bases align to TRBD1. The CDR3 has 15 amino acids. Germline V CDR1 and CDR2: SNHLY, FYNNEI. The junction had 9 bases not matched to a gene; V was cut back by 6 bases and J by 4 bases. The CDR3 DNA follows: TGTGCCAGCAGAGCCGGGACAGTTGGGAATCAGCCCCAGCATTTT. This codes for CASRAGTVGNQPQHF.